The subject of this entry is one T cell receptor beta chain. The antigen it binds to is not known. No much larger clonotype is one base removed from it; base qualities were not supplied. The collaborating institutions used their own protocols to collect whole blood in K2EDTA tubes. For TCRbeta analysis, collaborators shipped samples in one of three forms: frozen whole blood, isolated PBMCs, or DNA extracted from either of those sample types. TCRbeta CDR3 regions were amplified from genomic DNA by means of the immunoSEQ Assay, a bias-controlled multiplex PCR. Per the source publication's procedure: The number of nucleated cells in each sample was estimated by amplification of reference gene primers within the assay. Sequence reads were collapsed and filtered to measure the absolute abundance of every unique TCRbeta CDR3 rearrangement. Productive Simpson clonality was computed per sample as the square root of Simpson's diversity index over productive rearrangements. In TCRdb, the immuneACCESS table is reduced to in-frame sequences with V and J assigned. These tables do not hold every clone; where another copy was compared, an unresolved V gene accounts for under half, and the others remain unexplained. V and J calls plus clone size are reproduced from that table; the DNA served to infer D and trimming. The sample data list tens of thousands of clones, and 90% of these were observed just once. The top ten clones comprise over 3% of the sample.

According to the germline V gene, CDR1 reads SNHLY and CDR2 reads FYNNEI. The junction shows trimming of 2 bases on V and 11 bases on J, plus 15 bases between the germline ends. Its CDR3 holds 14 amino acids, cysteine through phenylalanine. The sequence is cut down to CDR3 DNA, 42 bases in frame from base 1. This entry is derived from a study of blood T cell repertoires in COVID-19 (dated by TCRdb to 2018 to 2020). Regarding the complete study: The collaborator samples originated in the United States, Italy and Spain and spanned the acute and convalescent phases of COVID-19. Sample metadata almost always included a de-identified subject ID, COVID-19 status, age in years and sex. Deeply sampled blood TCRbeta repertoires from subjects exposed to, actively infected with, or recovered from COVID-19 were included in the dataset. A freely available public database, intended as a resource for researchers studying the immune response to SARS-CoV-2, is where the repertoires were released. Where available, HLA class I and class II types were obtained from metadata supplied by the sample provider rather than from assay-based typing. The prospective study material was composed of cDNA or gDNA derived from T cells, B-cell-depleted T cells, or PBMCs. The samples were drawn from two sources: the first 160 participants of the ongoing ImmuneRACE study, and 950 to 1,500 subjects contributed by 6 global collaborators.

The paper as a whole reports these results and caveats: The amount of clinical and demographic metadata varied by source and participant and was provided uncurated.

Sequencing was carried out using peripheral blood. This receptor was identified in a human donor in a cohort sampled during active COVID-19. The rearranged chain carries TRBV2 and TRBJ1-4; a tentative D match to TRBD1 spans 5 bases. The CDR3 protein sequence reads: CASSELGLGTKLFF. The sequence in DNA is TGTGCCAGCAGTGAACTGGGACTGGGAACGAAACTGTTTTTT.